The 16 T cell receptor beta chains below were found in one sample sequenced in a study of blood T cell repertoires in COVID-19. Repertoires were generated with immunoSEQ multiplex PCR, while TCRdb's copy carries only in-frame clones and drops some. The sample lists around 260,000 clones; roughly 90% were seen once. The sample comprised peripheral blood. The source of these receptors is a man younger than 40 with acute or convalescent COVID-19.

The J gene is TRBJ1-1, the V gene TRBV18; the D is unclear. Between the trimmed V and J ends, which lost 3 bases and 0 bases, there was a span of 11 bases. The length of the CDR3 is 15 residues. Germline CDR1 reads KGHSH; CDR2 reads LQKENI. In DNA, the CDR3 is TGTGCCAGCTCACCCGTCCCGGGAATGAACACTGAAGCTTTCTTT. This encodes CASSPVPGMNTEAFF. The whole variable domain, filled in from reference TRBV18 and TRBJ1-1, reads NAGVMQNPRHLVRRRGQEARLRCSPMKGHSHVYWYRQLPEEGLKFMVYLQKENIIDESGMPKERFSAEFPKEGPSILRIQQVVRGDSAAYFCASSPVPGMNTEAFFGQGTRLTVV.

This clone has a single count. The chain links TRBV5-5 to TRBJ2-5, with TRBD1 matching 8 bases. CDR1 is SGHKS and CDR2 is YYEKEE in the germline V gene (reference sequence). This CDR3 contains 13 residues. Trimming cost V 7 bases and J 5 bases; bases outside gene matches: 7. The CDR3 sequence is CASQGALGETQYF. CDR3 nucleotides: TGTGCCAGCCAGGGGGCGCTAGGCGAGACCCAGTACTTC.

The chain combines TRBV7-8 with TRBJ1-5; TRBD1 matches at 12 bases. Germline V gene data show CDR1 as SGHVS and CDR2 as FQNEAQ. There are 18 residues in the CDR3. J lost 5 bases, V lost 5 bases, and 13 bases had no gene match. In DNA form, the CDR3 reads TGTGCCAGCAGCCAGGACCGGGACAGGGGGCGCGGGCATCAGCCCCAGCATTTT. Amino acids: CASSQDRDRGRGHQPQHF.

V usage is TRBV30 and J usage is TRBJ1-5; tentatively, D is TRBD1 (6 bases). Germline V lookup: CDR1 GTSNPN, CDR2 SVGIG (reference sequence). V lost 4 bases, J lost 3 bases, and 13 bases lay in between. This CDR3 is built from 14 residues. This CDR3 is CAWTAGQSNQPQHF. For the CDR3, the DNA is TGTGCCTGGACCGCCGGACAGTCCAATCAGCCCCAGCATTTT.

The rearrangement links TRBV7-3 to TRBJ2-6; D gene ambiguous. Germline-derived CDR1 and CDR2 are SGHTA and FQGTGA. The CDR3 loop spans 15 amino acids. The germline V and J ends were trimmed by 4 bases and 4 bases, with 11 bases remaining between them. The DNA of the CDR3 is TGTGCCAGCAGCTCCAGTTCGAGGGGGGCCAACGTCCTGACTTTC. Protein: CASSSSSRGANVLTF.

The V call is TRBV10-1, the J call TRBJ2-5; 7 bases line up with TRBD1. J was trimmed by 1 base and V by 3 bases; bases with no gene match: 5. CDR1 and CDR2 (germline): WNHNN, SYGVQD (reference sequence). The CDR3 length is 15 residues. In nucleotides, the CDR3 is TGCGCCAGCAGTGAATACACAGGGGTCCAAGAGACCCAGTACTTC. Translation: CASSEYTGVQETQYF.

J is TRBJ2-6 and V is TRBV5-4; D unclear. This CDR3 comprises 14 residues. CDR1 is SGHNT, CDR2 YYREEE, per germline (reference sequence). V was trimmed by 5 bases and J by 4 bases, leaving 10 bases between them. The CDR3: CASSQVTGANVLTF. The DNA for the CDR3 is TGTGCCAGCAGTCAGGTCACCGGGGCCAACGTCCTGACTTTC.

V gene TRBV27 combines with J gene TRBJ2-7, with D tentatively TRBD2 (6 bases). Germline CDR1 is MNHEY and CDR2 is SMNVEV (reference sequence). The V and J ends lost 8 bases and 4 bases respectively, with 21 bases between them. The CDR3 sequence is 15 residues long. The CDR3 is CASSMSPHGGYEQYF. CDR3 bases: TGTGCCAGCTCCATGTCCCCTCACGGGGGATACGAGCAGTACTTC.

The chain carries TRBV12-5 and TRBJ2-2, with TRBD1 matching over 7 bases. Losses at the gene ends were 6 bases for V and 3 bases for J; bases not matched to a gene: 4. Germline-derived CDR1 and CDR2 are LGHNT and FRNRAP. The CDR3 sequence is 14 residues long. The CDR3 DNA is TGTGCTAGTGGGTTAACAGGGGACACCGGGGAGCTGTTTTTT. Translated: CASGLTGDTGELFF. The entire variable domain, with the rest obtained from reference TRBV12-5 and TRBJ2-2, is as follows: DARVTQTPRHKVTEMGQEVTMRCQPILGHNTVFWYRQTMMQGLELLAYFRNRAPLDDSGMPKDRFSAEMPDATLATLKIQPSEPRDSAVYFCASGLTGDTGELFFGEGSRLTVL.

Points on this clone: Different DNA sequences within this sample yield the same CDR3. V gene TRBV5-4 combines with J gene TRBJ1-3, with D unresolved. The CDR3 is 14 amino acids. The germline V and J ends were trimmed by 2 bases and 0 bases, with 6 bases remaining between them. CDR1 is SGHNT and CDR2 is YYREEE in the germline V gene (reference sequence). The CDR3: CASSFAGSGNTIYF. For the CDR3, the DNA is TGTGCCAGCAGCTTCGCAGGCTCTGGAAACACCATATATTTT.

The table lists this clone with a count of one. V and J are TRBV13 and TRBJ1-2, with D perhaps matching TRBD1 (6 bases). In germline, CDR1 is PRHDT, CDR2 FYEKMQ (reference sequence). This CDR3 comprises 15 residues. The V end lost 2 bases, the J end lost 4 bases, and 14 bases lay between the germline ends. The DNA of the CDR3 is TGTGCCAGCAGCTTAACAGGGTGGGGGATCTATGGCTACACCTTC. Translating it yields CASSLTGWGIYGYTF.

The gene calls are TRBV12-3 or TRBV12-4 and TRBJ1-1, with 7 bases matching TRBD1. The CDR3 sequence is 13 residues long. V trimming: 6 bases; J trimming: 1 base; junction bases outside the gene matches: 2. The CDR3 sequence: CASRRQGNTEAFF. In DNA, the CDR3 is TGTGCCAGCAGACGACAGGGGAACACTGAAGCTTTCTTT.

This clone turned up a few times. This rearrangement joins TRBV19 to TRBJ2-2, with 7 bases aligning to TRBD1. Germline values: CDR1 LNHDA, CDR2 SQIVND (reference sequence). The V segment lost 5 bases and the J segment 7 bases; nucleotides outside the gene matches: 10. This CDR3 region has 15 residues. The CDR3 region is CASSEVTGLLGELFF. Written as DNA, the CDR3 is TGTGCCAGTAGTGAGGTGACAGGGTTACTCGGGGAGCTGTTTTTT.

This chain joins TRBV30 and TRBJ2-2; 12 bases are a match to TRBD2. Looked up from germline, CDR1 is GTSNPN and CDR2 is SVGIG (reference sequence). V gave up 4 bases and J gave up 1 base; unmatched junction bases: 13. CDR3 length: 19 amino acids. This chain's CDR3 is CAWTSGRDYDLLNTGELFF. The DNA of the CDR3 is TGTGCCTGGACTAGCGGGAGGGACTATGATTTATTGAACACCGGGGAGCTGTTTTTT.

This sequence joins TRBV2 and TRBJ2-7, with unresolved D. V was trimmed by 3 bases and J by 2 bases, leaving 11 bases between them. The CDR3 length is 14 residues. Germline lookup yields CDR1 SNHLY and CDR2 FYNNEI. The CDR3 reads CASSDFFSPYEQYF. The CDR3 DNA is TGTGCCAGCAGTGATTTCTTCAGTCCCTACGAGCAGTACTTC.

This chain joins TRBV10-2 and TRBJ1-5; 9 bases line up with TRBD1. There are 13 residues in the CDR3. The V segment lost 5 bases and the J segment 7 bases; nucleotides outside the gene matches: 3. CDR1 WSHSY and CDR2 SAAADI come from the germline V gene. The CDR3 DNA is TGCGCCAGCAGTCTACAGGGGGCCCAGCCCCAGCATTTT. Encoded protein: CASSLQGAQPQHF.